This T cell receptor (beta chain) comes out of a study of blood T cell repertoires in COVID-19. Study information: Acute and convalescent COVID-19 specimens originated in the United States, Italy and Spain. The analysed material was cDNA or gDNA that came from T cells, B-cell-depleted T cells, or PBMCs.

In the source study's methods: The assay estimated nucleated cells by amplifying reference gene primers. The assay was immunoSEQ multiplex PCR, and TCRdb's table has in-frame clones only and misses some. V and J calls and clone size follow that table, whereas D and trimming were derived from the DNA. The sample lists 200,000 to 300,000 clones; about 90% were seen once. The sequence was collected from a woman between 35 and 50 years old who had recovered from COVID-19. Sequencing was carried out using peripheral blood.

CDR3 protein: CASSQGGGYEQYF. CDR3 bases: TGCGCCAGCAGCCAAGGCGGGGGCTACGAGCAGTACTTC. The rearrangement uses TRBV4-1 and TRBJ2-7; 7 bases align to TRBD2. Trimming removed 1 base from V and 3 bases from J; junction bases left unmatched: 0. Germline values: CDR1 MGHRA, CDR2 YSYEKL. CDR3 length: 13 residues.